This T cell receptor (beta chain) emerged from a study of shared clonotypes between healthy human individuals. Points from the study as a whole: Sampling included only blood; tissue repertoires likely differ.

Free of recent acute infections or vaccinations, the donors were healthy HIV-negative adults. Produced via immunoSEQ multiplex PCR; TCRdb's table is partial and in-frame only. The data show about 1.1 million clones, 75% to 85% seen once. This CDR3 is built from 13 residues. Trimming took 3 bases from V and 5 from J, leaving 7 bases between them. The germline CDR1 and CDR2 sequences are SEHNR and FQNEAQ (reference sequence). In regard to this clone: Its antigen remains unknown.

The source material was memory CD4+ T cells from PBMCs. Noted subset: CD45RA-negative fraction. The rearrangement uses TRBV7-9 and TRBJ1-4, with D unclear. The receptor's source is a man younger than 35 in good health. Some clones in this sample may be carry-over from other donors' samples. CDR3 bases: TGTGCCAGCAGCTTTGGAGTAAATGAAAAACTGTTTTTT. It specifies CASSFGVNEKLFF.